The rows below give T cell receptor beta chains drawn from one sample of a study of T cell responses to AZD1222 COVID-19 vaccine. Generated by immunoSEQ multiplex PCR, the TCRdb table keeps only in-frame clones and is missing some. The sample contains around 100,000 clones, roughly 91% of which appear only once. The sequenced sample was peripheral blood, obtained on day 0 of AZD1222 vaccination. The receptors come from an adult in good health. Both conserved end residues are part of each CDR3. D genes are given only for firm matches. The size of a clone is reported for some rows only, either as once, few or many, or as a class for expanded clones.

D gene: TRBD2; clone size: -; J gene: TRBJ2-3; V gene: TRBV5-1; CDR3 protein: CASSPSGGVSTDTQYF; CDR3 DNA: TGCGCCAGCAGCCCTAGCGGGGGCGTTAGCACAGATACGCAGTATTTT
D gene: -; clone size: once; J gene: TRBJ2-3; V gene: TRBV29-1; CDR3 protein: CSVEVTNTDTQYF; CDR3 DNA: TGCAGCGTTGAGGTGACTAACACAGATACGCAGTATTTT
D gene: TRBD2; clone size: -; J gene: TRBJ2-7; V gene: TRBV19; CDR3 protein: CASSIEASGAYEQYF; CDR3 DNA: TGTGCCAGTAGTATAGAGGCTAGCGGGGCCTACGAGCAGTACTTC
D gene: TRBD1; clone size: -; J gene: TRBJ1-2; V gene: TRBV7-8; CDR3 protein: CASSLGSSQGGSPNYGYTF; CDR3 DNA: TGTGCCAGCAGCTTAGGTTCTTCGCAGGGGGGCAGTCCTAACTATGGCTACACCTTC
D gene: -; clone size: -; J gene: TRBJ1-3; V gene: TRBV30; CDR3 protein: CAWSVGGVTGNTIYF; CDR3 DNA: TGTGCCTGGAGTGTGGGCGGAGTTACTGGAAACACCATATATTTT
D gene: -; clone size: -; J gene: TRBJ1-5; V gene: TRBV6-5; CDR3 protein: CASSYSVNQPQHF; CDR3 DNA: TGTGCCAGCAGTTACTCGGTGAATCAGCCCCAGCATTTT
D gene: -; clone size: -; J gene: TRBJ2-3; V gene: TRBV6-5; CDR3 protein: CASSYSRRTSTDTQYF; CDR3 DNA: TGTGCCAGCAGTTACTCCCGCAGGACTAGCACAGATACGCAGTATTTT
D gene: -; clone size: -; J gene: TRBJ2-2; V gene: TRBV6-5; CDR3 protein: CASSYRVFTGELFF; CDR3 DNA: TGTGCCAGCAGTTATCGGGTATTCACCGGGGAGCTGTTTTTT
D gene: -; clone size: -; J gene: TRBJ1-3; V gene: TRBV7-9; CDR3 protein: CASSSRPGTWDSGNTIYF; CDR3 DNA: TGTGCCAGCAGCTCCCGCCCGGGGACGTGGGACTCTGGAAACACCATATATTTT
D gene: TRBD1; clone size: once; J gene: TRBJ2-7; V gene: TRBV2; CDR3 protein: CASRGTGEQYF; CDR3 DNA: TGTGCCAGCAGGGGGACAGGCGAGCAGTACTTC
D gene: -; clone size: -; J gene: TRBJ2-2; V gene: TRBV7-2; CDR3 protein: CASSSRGTLNTGELFF; CDR3 DNA: TGTGCCAGCAGCTCGAGGGGAACTTTGAACACCGGGGAGCTGTTTTTT
D gene: -; clone size: -; J gene: TRBJ2-1; V gene: TRBV27; CDR3 protein: CASSLSIVNEQFF; CDR3 DNA: TGTGCCAGCAGTTTATCGATAGTGAATGAGCAGTTCTTC
D gene: -; clone size: -; J gene: TRBJ1-5; V gene: TRBV27; CDR3 protein: CASSLHVSNQPQHF; CDR3 DNA: TGTGCCAGCAGTTTGCACGTTAGCAATCAGCCCCAGCATTTT
D gene: -; clone size: -; J gene: TRBJ1-3; V gene: TRBV19; CDR3 protein: CASSPHLGNTIYF; CDR3 DNA: TGTGCCAGTAGTCCCCATCTTGGAAACACCATATATTTT
D gene: -; clone size: -; J gene: TRBJ2-7; V gene: TRBV20-1; CDR3 protein: CSASTGGQYF; CDR3 DNA: TGCAGTGCTAGTACGGGTGGGCAGTACTTC
D gene: -; clone size: -; J gene: TRBJ2-2; V gene: TRBV4-1; CDR3 protein: CASSQETGRRSGELFF; CDR3 DNA: TGCGCCAGCAGCCAAGAGACGGGAAGGAGGAGCGGGGAGCTGTTTTTT
D gene: -; clone size: few; J gene: TRBJ1-3; V gene: TRBV4-1; CDR3 protein: CASSQQQSSGNTIYF; CDR3 DNA: TGCGCCAGCAGCCAGCAACAGAGCTCTGGAAACACCATATATTTT